These T cell receptor beta chains were read from a single sample in a study of T cell changes during pregnancy in multiple sclerosis. Data came from immunoSEQ multiplex PCR; TCRdb stores just in-frame clones and leaves some out. The sample has about 35,000 clones; approximately 92% are singletons. The sample consisted of CD4+ T cells from peripheral blood mononuclear cells, taken in the third trimester of pregnancy. These receptors all come from a female donor in good health, enrolled as a control in a pregnancy study. Each CDR3 is given with its conserved first and last residue. A D gene is named only where the DNA matches it firmly.

CASSQSPSGGAPDTQYF TRBJ2-3 TRBD2 TRBV23-1
CASLSSTDTQYF TRBJ2-3 - TRBV28
CASSLDSGFQGYTF TRBJ1-2 - TRBV5-8
CASSEVTGGELFF TRBJ2-2 - TRBV2
CASSYSDTFSGNTIYF TRBJ1-3 - TRBV6-5
CASRGGGGSYEQYF TRBJ2-7 - TRBV2
CASSSSSSPYEQYF TRBJ2-7 - TRBV7-9
CASSLYSGGLNNEQFF TRBJ2-1 TRBD2 TRBV27
CASSQPTSGSYEQYF TRBJ2-7 TRBD2 TRBV14
CASSESRSSGGTDTQYF TRBJ2-3 TRBD2 TRBV10-2
CACRGEHNSPLHF TRBJ1-6 - TRBV30
CAWQGLWDTEAFF TRBJ1-1 - TRBV30
CASSPGRTNEKLFF TRBJ1-4 - TRBV9
CASSSGDSKQETQYF TRBJ2-5 TRBD1 TRBV5-6
CASSLSGTGIGNTIYF TRBJ1-3 TRBD1 TRBV27
CASRTGAYEQYF TRBJ2-7 - TRBV28
CASSRPGQGNTEAFF TRBJ1-1 TRBD1 TRBV18
CASSSTGGRGTDTQYF TRBJ2-3 - TRBV13
CASSMAGIIYNEQFF TRBJ2-1 - TRBV19
CASSPMKVTGENIQYF TRBJ2-4 - TRBV18
CASSPPRAWGYTF TRBJ1-2 - TRBV7-9
CASSPYFGNTIYF TRBJ1-3 - TRBV11-2
CSAPRINVLTF TRBJ2-6 - TRBV20-1
CASTHGGQGGEQYF TRBJ2-7 TRBD1 TRBV7-9
CASSVQPGQGYEQYF TRBJ2-7 TRBD1 TRBV7-3
CASSPGQGSSYEQYF TRBJ2-7 TRBD1 TRBV11-3
CASSLLGGPGETQYF TRBJ2-5 - TRBV5-1
CSAAGQGGYTF TRBJ1-2 TRBD1 TRBV20-1
CAISPGQRNSPLHF TRBJ1-6 - TRBV10-3
CASSWRGQQPQHF TRBJ1-5 - TRBV27
CASSLTGTGMEKLFF TRBJ1-4 TRBD1 TRBV7-2
CASSLTGTGRYEQYF TRBJ2-7 TRBD1 TRBV7-2
CASHWDRKGNTEAFF TRBJ1-1 TRBD1 TRBV5-6
CASSVLPRLDEDTQYF TRBJ2-3 - TRBV9
CASSEESPIGNTIYF TRBJ1-3 - TRBV2
CATGQAPLTDTQYF TRBJ2-3 TRBD1 TRBV28
CATSRATSNPGGYTF TRBJ1-2 - TRBV15
CASSQEGGQETQYF TRBJ2-5 - TRBV4-3
CASSLRSRNEQYF TRBJ2-7 - TRBV6-5
CASSLETGAEKLFF TRBJ1-4 TRBD1 TRBV4-1
CASSQDRVHYEQYF TRBJ2-7 TRBD1 TRBV27
CATSRGLRASSYEQYF TRBJ2-7 - TRBV15
CASSQRGGSSYEQYF TRBJ2-7 TRBD2 TRBV7-6
CASSSPSGGETQYF TRBJ2-5 - TRBV5-1
CASRDDRDYGYTF TRBJ1-2 TRBD1 TRBV27
CASSLEGTTKETQYF TRBJ2-5 TRBD2 TRBV7-2